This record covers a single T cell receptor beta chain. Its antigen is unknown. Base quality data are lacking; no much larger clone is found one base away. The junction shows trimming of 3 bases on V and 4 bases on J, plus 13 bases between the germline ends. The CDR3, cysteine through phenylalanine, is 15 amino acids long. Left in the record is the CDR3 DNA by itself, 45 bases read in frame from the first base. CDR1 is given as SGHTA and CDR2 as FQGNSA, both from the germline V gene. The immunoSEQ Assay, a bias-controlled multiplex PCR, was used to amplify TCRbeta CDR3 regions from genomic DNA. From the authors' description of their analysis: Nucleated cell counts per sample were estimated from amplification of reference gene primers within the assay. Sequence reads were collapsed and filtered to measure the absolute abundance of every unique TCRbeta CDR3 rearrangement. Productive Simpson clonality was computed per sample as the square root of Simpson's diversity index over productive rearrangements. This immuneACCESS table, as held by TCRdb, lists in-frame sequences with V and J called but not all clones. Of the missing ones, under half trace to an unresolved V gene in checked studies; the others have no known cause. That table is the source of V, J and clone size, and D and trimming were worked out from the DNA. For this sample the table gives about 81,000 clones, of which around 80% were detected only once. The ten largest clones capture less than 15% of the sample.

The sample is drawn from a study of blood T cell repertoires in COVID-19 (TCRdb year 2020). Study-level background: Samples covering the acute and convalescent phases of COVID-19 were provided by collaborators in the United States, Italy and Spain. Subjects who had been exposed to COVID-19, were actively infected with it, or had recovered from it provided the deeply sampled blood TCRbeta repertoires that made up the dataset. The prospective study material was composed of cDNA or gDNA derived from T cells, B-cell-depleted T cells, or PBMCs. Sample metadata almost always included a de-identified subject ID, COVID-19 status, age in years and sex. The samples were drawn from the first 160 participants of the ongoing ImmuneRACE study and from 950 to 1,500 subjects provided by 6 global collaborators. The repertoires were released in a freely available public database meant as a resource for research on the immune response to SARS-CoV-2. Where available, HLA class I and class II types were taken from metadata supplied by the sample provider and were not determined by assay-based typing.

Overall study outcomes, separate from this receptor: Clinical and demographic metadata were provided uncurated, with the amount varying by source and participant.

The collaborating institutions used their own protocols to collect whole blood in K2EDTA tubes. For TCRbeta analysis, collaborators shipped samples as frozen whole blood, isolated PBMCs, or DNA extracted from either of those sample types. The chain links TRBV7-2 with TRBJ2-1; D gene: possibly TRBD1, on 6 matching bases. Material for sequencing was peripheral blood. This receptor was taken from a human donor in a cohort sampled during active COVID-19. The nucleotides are TGTGCCAGCAGCTTGGTGGGGGCCGAGTACAATGAGCAGTTCTTC. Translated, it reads CASSLVGAEYNEQFF. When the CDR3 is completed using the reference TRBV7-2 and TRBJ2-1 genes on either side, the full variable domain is GAGVSQSPSNKVTEKGKDVELRCDPISGHTALYWYRQSLGQGLEFLIYFQGNSAPDKSGLPSDRFSAERTGGSVSTLTIQRTQQEDSAVYLCASSLVGAEYNEQFFGPGTRLTVL.